Listed here is a single T cell receptor beta chain. Its antigen is not identified. These data originate in a study of graft-versus-host responses after intestinal transplantation. Profiled with immunoSEQ multiplex PCR; TCRdb holds only in-frame clones, not every one. This repertoire shows some 120,000 clones, roughly 92% found once; its top ten account for roughly 0.17%. V was pared by 4 bases and J by 4 bases, with 8 bases between. This CDR3 is built from 13 residues. Germline CDR1 reads SGHTA; CDR2 reads FQGTGA. Study observations and caveats: The marrow of recipients harbored GvH clones, and ileum or blood showed some of them first. Those patients showing graft-donor T cell macrochimerism displayed high graft-versus-host to host-versus-graft clonal ratios in allografts.

The chain couples TRBV7-3 to TRBJ1-3; no clear D gene. Sample: unstimulated CD4+ T cells sorted from spleen or lymph node cells, taken before intestinal transplant. This TCR came from a human donor who received an intestinal transplant. CDR3 sequence reads: CASSSTLGNTIYF. Here the CDR3 DNA reads TGTGCCAGCAGCTCGACACTCGGAAACACCATATATTTT.